This record concerns one T cell receptor (beta chain) sequence. These data come from a study of shared clonotypes between healthy human individuals. Produced via immunoSEQ multiplex PCR; TCRdb's table is partial and in-frame only. The sample yields hundreds of thousands of clones, approximately 96% seen once. Per the germline V gene, CDR1 is PRHDT and CDR2 is FYEKMQ (reference sequence). V lost 4 bases, J lost 1 base, and 3 bases stayed unmatched. There are 15 residues in the CDR3. CD45RO-negative, CCR7-selected cells formed the naive CD8 fraction, which excluded terminally differentiated effector memory CD45RA+ cells. Those who donated, Caucasian adults without exception, all lived in Nashville, Tennessee.

Sequenced sample: naive CD8+ T cells sorted from blood. The TCR originated in a woman aged 30 to 39 in good health. V usage is TRBV13 and J usage is TRBJ2-2; 7 bases agree with TRBD2. The CDR3 here is CASSWTSENTGELFF. The CDR3 DNA reads TGTGCCAGCAGCTGGACTAGTGAGAACACCGGGGAGCTGTTTTTT.